This T cell receptor (beta chain) came from a study of long-term antiretroviral therapy in people with HIV. A word on this clone: Its antigen is unknown.

Cryopreserved PBMC, at roughly 0.85-11 million per sample, were present before DNA extraction. After removal of 4 bases from V and 8 bases from J, the junction contained 7 bases not matched to a gene. The CDR3 consists of 15 residues. The germline V gene has CDR1 MGHDK and CDR2 SYGVNS. Study results and limitations: It was observed that HIV repertoires exhibited narrower CDR3 length ranges than controls. Dominating the repertoire at all time points were the clones that expanded before ART.

immunoSEQ v3.0 was run at survey level. The repertoire was sequenced with immunoSEQ multiplex PCR; TCRdb's copy has only in-frame clones and lacks some. The sample lists 30,000 to 45,000 clones, approximately 80% seen once, with roughly 5.8% in the top ten. This chain links TRBV25-1 with TRBJ2-1, with 11 positions matching TRBD2. The origin of this receptor is a man younger than 40 with HIV. This material consisted of unsorted PBMCs, taken 3.4 years after starting antiretroviral therapy. CDR3 nucleotide sequence: TGTGCCAGCAGTGTAGCGGGAGGGCCTTTCCATGAGCAGTTCTTC. Its translation is CASSVAGGPFHEQFF.